These T cell receptor beta chains were read from a single sample in a study of cytomegalovirus exposure and HLA in healthy donors. Clones were sequenced by immunoSEQ multiplex PCR, and TCRdb holds only the in-frame ones, with some missing. Of about 98,000 clones in the sample, around nine tenths were seen once. The sequencing input was PBMCs. Every receptor here comes from a woman aged 30 to 39 in good health and CMV-seronegative. Both conserved end residues are part of each CDR3. Each record gives: clone size, J gene, D gene, V gene, CDR3 DNA, CDR3 protein. D genes are given only for firm matches. Where a row states a size, it is once, few, many or the class of an expanded clone; other rows omit it.

>.|TRBJ2-7|.|TRBV5-6
TGTGCCAGCAGCTTGAGAGCCGACAGCACCTTCTCCTACGAGCAGTACTTC
CASSLRADSTFSYEQYF
>.|TRBJ2-2|TRBD1|TRBV7-7
TGTGCCAGCAGCGTAGCGACAGGGGGTCTCACCGGGGAGCTGTTTTTT
CASSVATGGLTGELFF
>.|TRBJ1-1|.|TRBV5-4
TGTGCCAGCAGCTTGGCTCCGAACACTGAAGCTTTCTTT
CASSLAPNTEAFF
>few|TRBJ1-4|.|TRBV9
TGTGCCAGCAGCGAGAGGGTTCGGAATGAAAAACTGTTTTTT
CASSERVRNEKLFF
>.|TRBJ2-3|.|TRBV5-4
TGTGCCAGCAGCTCCCCTAGACTAGATACGCAGTATTTT
CASSSPRLDTQYF
>few|TRBJ2-7|TRBD2|TRBV7-2
TGTGCCAGCAGCCTCAGACTAGCGGGGCCCTACGAGCAGTACTTC
CASSLRLAGPYEQYF
>.|TRBJ2-7|TRBD2|TRBV29-1
TGCAGCGCTGGACTAGCGGGAGTTACCTACGAGCAGTACTTC
CSAGLAGVTYEQYF
>many|TRBJ1-5|TRBD1|TRBV6-5
TGTGCCAGCAGACTGACAGGGGATAGCAATCAGCCCCAGCATTTT
CASRLTGDSNQPQHF
>.|TRBJ1-2|.|TRBV6-5
TGTGCCAGCAGTACGACGGGACTACCCACCTTC
CASSTTGLPTF
>once|TRBJ1-1|TRBD1|TRBV15
TGTGCCACCAGCAGGGAAGGGGTACCGGGACAGCAGTTCATGAACACTGAAGCTTTCTTT
CATSREGVPGQQFMNTEAFF
>.|TRBJ2-6|TRBD1|TRBV13
TGTGCCAGCAGCTCTTCAGCGGACAGGGCCGGGGCCAACGTCCTGACTTTC
CASSSSADRAGANVLTF
>.|TRBJ1-5|.|TRBV28
TGTGCCAGCAGTGACGCAGGGTTAGGGGCGTTCCAGCCCCAGCATTTT
CASSDAGLGAFQPQHF
>.|TRBJ1-1|.|TRBV7-5
TGTGCCAGAAGCTTTACCCCGGACAGTCTCGGGAACACTGAAGCTTTCTTT
CARSFTPDSLGNTEAFF
>few|TRBJ2-7|.|TRBV11-2
TGTGCCAGCAGCTTATACGGGCGGGGCAGACGTTCCTACGAGCAGTACTTC
CASSLYGRGRRSYEQYF
>.|TRBJ2-1|TRBD2|TRBV2
TGTGCCAGCATCCGGGGACTAGCGGATTACAATGAGCAGTTCTTC
CASIRGLADYNEQFF
>.|TRBJ2-1|TRBD2|TRBV18
TGTGCCAGCTCACCGGAGACTAGCGGGGGGGCATACAATGAGCAGTTCTTC
CASSPETSGGAYNEQFF
>.|TRBJ1-5|.|TRBV18
TGTGCCAGCTCACCACCGACAGGTAGGGGACCCTATCAGCCCCAGCATTTT
CASSPPTGRGPYQPQHF
>.|TRBJ1-1|.|TRBV25-1
TGTGCCAGCAGTGAATCGCGGGTCCTGGGGGCTGCTTTCTTT
CASSESRVLGAAFF
>.|TRBJ2-7|TRBD2|TRBV10-2
TGCGCCAGCACTGAAGAAATACTAGCGGGGGAGACCTACGAGCAGTACTTC
CASTEEILAGETYEQYF
>.|TRBJ2-5|TRBD2|TRBV7-3
TGTGCCAGCAGCTCGTCCGGGACTAGTGCAGAGACCCAGTACTTC
CASSSSGTSAETQYF
>.|TRBJ2-7|TRBD1|TRBV28
TGTGCCAGTATACGACAGGGGAACTACGAGCAGTACTTC
CASIRQGNYEQYF
>few|TRBJ1-2|.|TRBV18
TGTGCCAGCTCACCAAGGCAGGGGTTACACTATGGCTACACCTTC
CASSPRQGLHYGYTF
>.|TRBJ2-7|TRBD1|TRBV6-4
TGTGCCAGCAGTGACCCGCGGGACAGGAGGTACGAGCAGTACTTC
CASSDPRDRRYEQYF
>.|TRBJ2-7|TRBD1|TRBV10-3
TGTGCCATCATGGGACAGTTATCCTACGAGCAGTACTTC
CAIMGQLSYEQYF